The present T cell receptor beta chain was sequenced within a study of T cell responses to AZD1222 COVID-19 vaccine. This CDR3 is built from 17 residues. J was trimmed by 0 bases and V by 5 bases; bases with no gene match: 5. Germline loops: CDR1 MNHEY, CDR2 SMNVEV (reference sequence). Data came from immunoSEQ multiplex PCR; TCRdb stores just in-frame clones and leaves some out. The profile shows 150,000 to 200,000 clones, roughly 90% of them singletons. V usage is TRBV27 and J usage is TRBJ2-6, with 9 nucleotides matching TRBD1. The sequences come from peripheral blood, collected on day 0 of AZD1222 vaccination. The sequence was collected from an adult in good health. The DNA of the CDR3 is TGTGCCAGCAGTCTGGGACAGGGTTTCTCTGGGGCCAACGTCCTGACTTTC. Its translation is CASSLGQGFSGANVLTF.